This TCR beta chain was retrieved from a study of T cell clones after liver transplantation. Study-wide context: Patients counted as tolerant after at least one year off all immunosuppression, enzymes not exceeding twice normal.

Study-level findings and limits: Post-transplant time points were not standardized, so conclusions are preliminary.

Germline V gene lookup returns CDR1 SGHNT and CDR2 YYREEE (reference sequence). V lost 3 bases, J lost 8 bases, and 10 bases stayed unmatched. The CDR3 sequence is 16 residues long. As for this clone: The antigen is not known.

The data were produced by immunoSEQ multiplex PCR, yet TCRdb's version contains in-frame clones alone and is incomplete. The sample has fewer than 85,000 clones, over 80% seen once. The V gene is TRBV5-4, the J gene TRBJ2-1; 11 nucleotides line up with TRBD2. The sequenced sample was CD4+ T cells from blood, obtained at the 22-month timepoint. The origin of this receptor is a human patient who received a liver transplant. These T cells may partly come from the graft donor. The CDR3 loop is CASSSRASGRNHEQFF. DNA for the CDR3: TGTGCCAGCAGCTCCCGGGCTAGCGGGAGGAACCATGAGCAGTTCTTC.